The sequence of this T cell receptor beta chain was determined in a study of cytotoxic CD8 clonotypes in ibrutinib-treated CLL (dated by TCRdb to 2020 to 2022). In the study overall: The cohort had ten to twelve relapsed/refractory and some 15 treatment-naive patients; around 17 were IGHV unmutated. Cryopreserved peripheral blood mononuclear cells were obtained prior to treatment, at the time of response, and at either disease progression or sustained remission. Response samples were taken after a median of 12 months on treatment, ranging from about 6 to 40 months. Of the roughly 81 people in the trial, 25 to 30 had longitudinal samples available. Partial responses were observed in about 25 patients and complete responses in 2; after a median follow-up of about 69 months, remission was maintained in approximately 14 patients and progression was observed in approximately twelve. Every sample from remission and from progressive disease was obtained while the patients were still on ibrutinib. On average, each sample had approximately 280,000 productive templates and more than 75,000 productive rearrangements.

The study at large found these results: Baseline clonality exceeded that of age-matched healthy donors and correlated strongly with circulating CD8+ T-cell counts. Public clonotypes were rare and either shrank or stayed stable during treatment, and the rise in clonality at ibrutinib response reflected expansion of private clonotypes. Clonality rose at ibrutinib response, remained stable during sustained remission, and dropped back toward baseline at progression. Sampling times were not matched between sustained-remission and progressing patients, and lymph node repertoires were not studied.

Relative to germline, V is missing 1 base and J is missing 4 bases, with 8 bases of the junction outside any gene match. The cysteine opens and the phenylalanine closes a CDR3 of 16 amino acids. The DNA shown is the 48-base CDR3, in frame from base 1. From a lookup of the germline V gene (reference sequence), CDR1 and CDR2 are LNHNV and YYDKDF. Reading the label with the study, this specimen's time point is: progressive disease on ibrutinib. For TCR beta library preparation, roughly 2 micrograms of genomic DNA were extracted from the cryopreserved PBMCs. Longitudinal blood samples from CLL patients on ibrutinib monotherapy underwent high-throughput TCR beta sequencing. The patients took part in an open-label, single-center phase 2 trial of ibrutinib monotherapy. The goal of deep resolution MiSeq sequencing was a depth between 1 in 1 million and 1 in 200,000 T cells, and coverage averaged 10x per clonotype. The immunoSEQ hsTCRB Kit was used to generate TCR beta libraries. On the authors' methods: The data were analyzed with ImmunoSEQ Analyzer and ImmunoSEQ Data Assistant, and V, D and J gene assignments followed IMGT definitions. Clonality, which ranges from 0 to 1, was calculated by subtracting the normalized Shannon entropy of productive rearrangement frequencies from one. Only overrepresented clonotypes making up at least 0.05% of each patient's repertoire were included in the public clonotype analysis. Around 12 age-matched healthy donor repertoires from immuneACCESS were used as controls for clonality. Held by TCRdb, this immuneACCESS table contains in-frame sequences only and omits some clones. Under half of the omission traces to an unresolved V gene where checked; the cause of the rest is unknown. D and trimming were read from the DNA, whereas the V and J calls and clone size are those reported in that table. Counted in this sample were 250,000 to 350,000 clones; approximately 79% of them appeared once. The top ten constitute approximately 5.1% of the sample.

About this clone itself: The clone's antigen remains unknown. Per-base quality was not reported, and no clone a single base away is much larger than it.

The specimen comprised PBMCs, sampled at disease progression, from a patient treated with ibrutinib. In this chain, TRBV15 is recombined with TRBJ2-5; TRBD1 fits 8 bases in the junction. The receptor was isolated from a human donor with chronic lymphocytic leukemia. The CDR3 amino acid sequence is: CATSRGQGAVRETQYF. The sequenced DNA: TGTGCCACCAGCAGAGGGCAGGGGGCCGTTCGAGAGACCCAGTACTTC.